This TCR beta chain was recovered during a study of siplizumab effects on memory and regulatory T cells. Germline trimming cut 3 bases from V and 1 base from J; bases unmatched to any gene: 10. The CDR3 is 18 residues long. Per germline, CDR1 MNHEY and CDR2 SMNVEV (reference sequence). General study results and limits: Assignment to unstimulated subsets succeeded for only a minor fraction of the alloreactive clones. Proliferating siplizumab-culture Tregs lacked confirmation of suppressive function. Only a minority of proliferating CD4+ or CD8+ clones had an assignable naive or memory phenotype, with roughly 75-96% lacking one.

A word on this clone: Its antigen is unknown.

In each sample, roughly 100,000 TCR templates were assayed. Profiling relied on immunoSEQ multiplex PCR, and the TCRdb table lists in-frame clones only, not all of them. The repertoire includes about 100,000 clones, about 95% of them detected once, and roughly 1.4% sits in the top ten. Sequenced sample: non-Treg CD4+ T cells sorted from blood. This rearrangement joins TRBV27 to TRBJ1-5, with 9 bases lining up with TRBD1. The sequence derives from a human donor in good health. CDR3 coding DNA: TGTGCCAGCAGTTTGTCCCGGGACAGGGATGTGAGCAATCAGCCCCAGCATTTT. Its protein is CASSLSRDRDVSNQPQHF.